This is a list of T cell receptor beta chains from one sample in a study of Tregs in tolerant kidney transplant recipients. This table comes from immunoSEQ multiplex PCR, and its TCRdb copy is limited to in-frame clones, with some not included. The sample consists of approximately 17,000 clones, approximately 61% of them appearing once. The antigens of these receptors remain unknown. The sequenced sample was Tregs from blood cultured with allogeneic cells. The receptors derive from a human donor in good health. CDR3s include the opening cysteine and the closing phenylalanine or tryptophan. Rows give clone size only sometimes, using once, few, many, or a class for an expanded clone.

size,V,CDR3
.,TRBV4-1,CASSQDAGGATNEKLFF
.,TRBV30,CAWRVVDTQYF
.,TRBV5-5,CASSSNTISPEAFF
.,TRBV7-9,CASSPLPAGGYNEQFF
.,TRBV11-1,CASSFGIASGANVLTF
.,TRBV2,CASRRDPRGTEAFF
.,TRBV2,CASKDGSSYEQYF
.,TRBV11-3,CASSLDSPSYEQYF
few,TRBV18,CASSPSTGSSNQPQHF
.,TRBV13,CASSPLSLTQPAQYF
.,TRBV7-3,CASSLGGRSHEQYF
.,TRBV5-1,CASSLTSNQPQHF
.,TRBV11-2,CASSKLTTYKPGQGVWAF
.,TRBV5-1,CASSLAGRSNEKLFF
once,TRBV19,CASSEDRGVRLGEKLFF
few,TRBV4-2,CASSQLAGGKSTYNEQFF
.,TRBV30,CAWSPLQIGTTEAFF
few,TRBV5-1,CASSLIGSGGANTGELFF
.,TRBV9,CASSVDPSFTEAFF
.,TRBV6-6,CASSRGSTEAFF
.,TRBV27,CASSSPGLLGANVLTF
medium-sized,TRBV18,CASSQTGSQPQHF
.,TRBV2,CASSPEPYQPQHF
.,TRBV4-1,CASSQEGGLAGNLAKNIQYF
.,TRBV30,CASGQNNEQFF
.,TRBV18,CASSLTTTGREKLFF
once,TRBV7-2,CASSLLGSVGYTF
.,TRBV6-6,CASSMGAFKDTQYF
.,TRBV27,CASSLSGTQYF
.,TRBV6-6,CAGRSGAKNIQYF
.,TRBV5-1,CASSPEGQVWVF
few,TRBV6-5,CATQNRETGELFF
many,TRBV25-1,CASSVRTGRSSGELFF
few,TRBV11-2,CASSFTPLSGVRFRGYTF
.,TRBV5-4,CASSLDESPPNEQFF
.,TRBV5-4,CASSLDLNTGELFF
once,TRBV5-1,CASSLGLSGNTIYF
medium-sized,TRBV27,CASSLTAGSPGAEQYF
.,TRBV19,CASSIQGTDTQYF
.,TRBV29-1,CSVKTGVSYEQYF
.,TRBV5-1,CASSLAVAGGGGDTQYF